This is a list of T cell receptor beta chains from one sample in a study of shared clonotypes between healthy human individuals. Profiled with immunoSEQ multiplex PCR; TCRdb holds only in-frame clones, not every one. The table has 2.5 million or so clones, approximately 92% seen once. The sample consisted of naive CD4+ T cells sorted from blood. Source of these receptors: a man aged 18 to 35 in good health. Both conserved end residues are part of each CDR3. Fields, in order: clone size, D gene, J gene, V gene, CDR3 DNA, CDR3 protein. The D gene is left open where the match is weak. Expanded clones are given a class, and other clones once, few, many or no size at all.

>.|.|TRBJ2-1|TRBV7-2
TGTGCCAGCAGCTTACTTATGCTAGCGACTACCAATGAGCAGTTCTTC
CASSLLMLATTNEQFF
>.|.|TRBJ2-2|TRBV5-1
TGCGCCAGCAGCTTGGCCGGAGGGGACACCGGGGAGCTGTTTTTT
CASSLAGGDTGELFF
>.|TRBD2|TRBJ2-7|TRBV28
TGTGCCAGCGGGGGGGGGTCCTACGAGCAGTACTTC
CASGGGSYEQYF
>.|TRBD2|TRBJ2-1|TRBV14
TGTGCCAGCACCCCGGTCGGCTACACTAGCGGGAGGGCAGGTGAGCAGTTCTTC
CASTPVGYTSGRAGEQFF
>.|.|TRBJ2-3|TRBV28
TGTGCCAGCAGTTTTGGGGGGAGAACAGATACGCAGTATTTT
CASSFGGRTDTQYF
>.|.|TRBJ2-3|TRBV7-9
TGTGCCAGCAGCTTATCCGGGGCCGTGTTTTCAGGAGATACGCAGTATTTT
CASSLSGAVFSGDTQYF
>.|TRBD1|TRBJ1-2|TRBV6-1
TGTGCCAGCAGACCCCGGGACAGTAGCGGCTACACCTTC
CASRPRDSSGYTF
>.|.|TRBJ1-4|TRBV28
TGTGCCAGCAGTCCCTCGACAGGCCCAAGGATGAATGAAAAACTGTTTTTT
CASSPSTGPRMNEKLFF
>once|.|TRBJ2-2|TRBV5-1
TGCGCCAGCAGCTTGAGGGCGGCGGACACCGGGGAGCTGTTTTTT
CASSLRAADTGELFF
>few|.|TRBJ1-6|TRBV5-6
TGTGCCAGCAGCTTGTATAATCGATGGGATTCACCCCTCCACTTT
CASSLYNRWDSPLHF
>.|.|TRBJ1-5|TRBV15
TGTGCCACCAGCAGAGATTACGTCCCCAATCAGCCCCAGCATTTT
CATSRDYVPNQPQHF
>few|.|TRBJ1-6|TRBV2
TGTGCCAGCAGTGATGGGGGGCCTTTAGTCCTCCACTTT
CASSDGGPLVLHF
>.|TRBD2|TRBJ2-7|TRBV7-2
TGTGCCAGCAGCTCCAACGCGGGGGAACCGTACTTC
CASSSNAGEPYF
>.|.|TRBJ2-7|TRBV5-1
TGCGCCAGCAGCTTGGTAGGTAATCGGGACTGGACCTACGAGCAGTACTTC
CASSLVGNRDWTYEQYF
>.|.|TRBJ2-5|TRBV11-3
TGTGCCAGCAGCCGTGGAGAGACCCAGTACTTC
CASSRGETQYF
>once|.|TRBJ2-5|TRBV19
TGTGCCAGTAGTACGGTAACCCAAGAGACCCAGTACTTC
CASSTVTQETQYF
>.|TRBD2|TRBJ2-2|TRBV29-1
TGCAGCGTGGGGATCGGTGGGACTAGCGTAAACACCGGGGAGCTGTTTTTT
CSVGIGGTSVNTGELFF
>few|.|TRBJ1-5|TRBV2
TGTGCCAGCAGTGAAGCGAATGTTGGTACAGGGAGTCAGCCCCAGCATTTT
CASSEANVGTGSQPQHF
>.|TRBD1|TRBJ2-7|TRBV5-1
TGCGCCAGCAGCTTGGAGGGGACAGGGGGGTCCTACGAGCAGTACTTC
CASSLEGTGGSYEQYF
>once|.|TRBJ2-7|TRBV4-3
TGCGCCAGCAGCCAAGATATGGTAGGGGCCTACGAGCAGTACTTC
CASSQDMVGAYEQYF
>.|TRBD2|TRBJ2-1|TRBV7-2
TGTGCCAGCAGCTTAGTTGGCGGGGGGAACAATGAGCAGTTCTTC
CASSLVGGGNNEQFF
>.|TRBD1|TRBJ1-5|TRBV6-5
TGTGTCGACAGGGGATTGGGCAATCAGCCCCAGCATTTT
CVDRGLGNQPQHF
>.|.|TRBJ1-1|TRBV4-1
TGCGCCAGCAGCCCATTAGGGAGGGGCCCGAACACTGAAGCTTTCTTT
CASSPLGRGPNTEAFF
>.|.|TRBJ1-3|TRBV7-2
TGTGCCAGCAGCTTATGGTTCGGGGTTTCGGGCAGGGAAAACACCATATATTTT
CASSLWFGVSGRENTIYF
>.|.|TRBJ2-1|TRBV30
TGTGCCTGGAGTGATAGAAGCAATGAGCAGTTCTTC
CAWSDRSNEQFF
>.|TRBD1|TRBJ2-7|TRBV7-9
TGTGCCGGCGGCAGGGACAGCTCCTACGAGCAGTACTTC
CAGGRDSSYEQYF
>.|.|TRBJ2-7|TRBV5-4
TGTGCCAGCAGCTTAGACTCCGCCCGAGGCGCCGAGCAGTACTTC
CASSLDSARGAEQYF
>.|.|TRBJ1-6|TRBV5-4
TGTGCCAGCAGCTCAGGGTTAAGCAGATCTTCACCCCTCCACTTT
CASSSGLSRSSPLHF
>.|.|TRBJ2-3|TRBV10-3
TGTGCCATCAGTGAATTAAGGGGGGCTAGCACAGATACGCAGTATTTT
CAISELRGASTDTQYF
>.|.|TRBJ2-3|TRBV5-1
TGCGCCAGCAGCTTGGCAGGGGCTGAAGATACGCAGTATTTT
CASSLAGAEDTQYF
>.|.|TRBJ1-1|TRBV2
TGTGCCAGCAGTTTTATGGGGACCACTGAAGCTTTCTTT
CASSFMGTTEAFF